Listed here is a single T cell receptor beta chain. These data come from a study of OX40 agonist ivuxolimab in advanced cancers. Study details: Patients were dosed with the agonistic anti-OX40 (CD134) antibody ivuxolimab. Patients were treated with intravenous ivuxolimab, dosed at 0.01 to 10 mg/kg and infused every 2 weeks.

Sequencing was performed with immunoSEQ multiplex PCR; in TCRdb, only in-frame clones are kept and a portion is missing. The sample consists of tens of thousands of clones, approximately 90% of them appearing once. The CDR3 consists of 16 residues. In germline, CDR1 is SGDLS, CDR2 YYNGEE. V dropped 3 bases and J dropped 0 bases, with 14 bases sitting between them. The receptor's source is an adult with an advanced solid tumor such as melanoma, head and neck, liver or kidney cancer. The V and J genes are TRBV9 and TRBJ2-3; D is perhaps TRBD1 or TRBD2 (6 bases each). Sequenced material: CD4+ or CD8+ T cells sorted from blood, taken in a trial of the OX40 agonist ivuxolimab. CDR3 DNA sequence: TGTGCCAGCAGCGGGGGGGCGACTACTAGCACAGATACGCAGTATTTT. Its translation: CASSGGATTSTDTQYF.